A single sample is the source of the 24 T cell receptor beta chains below, sequenced in a study of blood T cell repertoires in COVID-19. Libraries were prepared by immunoSEQ multiplex PCR; TCRdb keeps only in-frame clonotypes and omits some of them. The table shows about 200,000 clones, with approximately 84% occurring only once. The sample comprised peripheral blood. The origin of the receptors is a man older than 75 with acute or convalescent COVID-19.

The V gene is TRBV18, the J gene TRBJ2-1, with 10 bases lining up with TRBD2. V lost 6 bases and J lost 4; bases outside the gene matches: 3. CDR3 length equals 14 residues. Germline assignment: CDR1 KGHSH and CDR2 LQKENI. CDR3 DNA sequence: TGTGCCAGCTCTCGGACTAGCGGTTACAATGAGCAGTTCTTC. It is translated as CASSRTSGYNEQFF.

J is TRBJ2-7 and V is TRBV3-1 (or the pseudogene TRBV3-2); TRBD2 agrees at 7 bases. Germline CDR1 is LGHDT and CDR2 is YNNKEL (reference sequence). Trimming cost V 2 bases and J 3 bases; bases outside gene matches: 4. This CDR3 comprises 14 residues. DNA for the CDR3: TGTGCCAGCAGCCAAAGTGAGCGGGGCTACGAGCAGTACTTC. Amino acid sequence: CASSQSERGYEQYF.

The chain joins TRBV27 to TRBJ2-5; weak D call: TRBD1 (6 bases). Trimming pared 6 bases from V and 4 bases from J, leaving 15 bases between. Per germline, CDR1 MNHEY and CDR2 SMNVEV (reference sequence). The CDR3 consists of 14 residues. The CDR3 protein is CASRGWGRRETQYF. The CDR3, as DNA: TGTGCCAGCAGGGGTTGGGGGCGGAGAGAGACCCAGTACTTC.

The V gene is TRBV30, the J gene TRBJ1-1, with 7 bases matching TRBD1. Losses at the gene ends were 4 bases for V and 2 bases for J; bases not matched to a gene: 7. Germline V gene lookup returns CDR1 GTSNPN and CDR2 SVGIG (reference sequence). The CDR3 covers 14 residues. The CDR3 nucleotides are TGTGCCTGGATCAACAACAGGGGAAACACTGAAGCTTTCTTT. The encoded protein is CAWINNRGNTEAFF.

The chain uses TRBV5-1 and TRBJ2-1, with TRBD2 matching 7 bases. Per the germline V gene, CDR1 is SGHRS and CDR2 is YFSETQ. This CDR3 is built from 16 residues. J lost 6 bases, V lost 0 bases, and 9 bases had no gene match. The CDR3 is CASSLAGLAETNEQFF. CDR3 in DNA: TGCGCCAGCAGCTTGGCCGGCCTAGCGGAGACCAATGAGCAGTTCTTC.

The chain recombines TRBV10-3 with TRBJ1-3; TRBD1 agrees at 9 bases. CDR1 is ENHRY and CDR2 is SYGVKD in the germline V gene. V shed 9 bases and J 6 bases; nucleotides not matched to a gene: 6. This CDR3 comprises 13 residues. Here the CDR3 reads CAISGQGANTIYF. The CDR3 DNA reads TGTGCCATTTCGGGACAGGGTGCAAACACCATATATTTT.

This clone has only one observation. The chain employs TRBV7-2 and TRBJ2-1; 9 bases match TRBD2. This CDR3 contains 16 residues. The germline gives CDR1 SGHTA, CDR2 FQGNSA. Unmatched junction bases numbered 10, after V lost 5 bases and J lost 5 bases. Here the CDR3 DNA reads TGTGCCAGCAGCGATCCCGGGACTAGCTTTAACAATGAGCAGTTCTTC. It yields the protein CASSDPGTSFNNEQFF.

The chain joins TRBV5-4 to TRBJ2-3; 10 bases agree with TRBD2. This CDR3 region has 17 residues. CDR1 is SGHNT and CDR2 is YYREEE in the germline V gene (reference sequence). Trimming cost V 4 bases and J 4 bases; bases outside gene matches: 12. The chain's CDR3 is CASSPPPSGRGADTQYF. DNA of the CDR3: TGTGCCAGCAGCCCGCCTCCCAGCGGGAGGGGTGCAGATACGCAGTATTTT.

The chain is built from TRBV28 and TRBJ1-5; D not certain. This CDR3 is 14 amino acids long. The germline CDR1 and CDR2 sequences are MDHEN and SYDVKM. V lost 3 bases and J lost 3, with 9 bases in between. The CDR3 reads CASSLGFNNQPQHF. The CDR3 nucleotides are TGTGCCAGCAGTTTGGGCTTTAACAATCAGCCCCAGCATTTT.

The V and J genes are TRBV7-9 and TRBJ2-3, with D possibly being TRBD1 (5 bases). V lost 4 bases and J 6 bases, leaving 11 bases between the germline ends. This CDR3 spans 13 amino acids. Germline V gene data show CDR1 as SEHNR and CDR2 as FQNEAQ (reference sequence). The CDR3 DNA follows: TGTGCCAGCAGCTGGGTGGGGCCCGATACGCAGTATTTT. Protein: CASSWVGPDTQYF.

The DNA of the CDR3 is TGTGCCAGCAGCTTAGAACTAGCGGGAGGATCAAATGAGCAGTTCTTC. It encodes CASSLELAGGSNEQFF. The chain links TRBV7-2 to TRBJ2-1, with 12 bases identical to TRBD2. The CDR3 loop spans 16 amino acids. Germline assignment: CDR1 SGHTA and CDR2 FQGNSA. With 1 base clipped from V and 7 bases from J, the junction kept 5 bases outside the gene matches.

The V call is TRBV24-1, the J call TRBJ1-2; perhaps TRBD1 as D (6 bases). Germline CDR1 is KGHDR and CDR2 is SFDVKD. The CDR3 sequence is 14 residues long. Deletions cut 4 bases from V and 3 bases from J, with 11 bases between. In DNA form, the CDR3 reads TGTGCCACCAGTGAACAGGGTTCCGACTATGGCTACACCTTC. Its protein product is CATSEQGSDYGYTF.

V and J are TRBV5-1 and TRBJ2-7; 9 bases align to TRBD1. The CDR3 extends over 15 amino acids. CDR1 SGHRS and CDR2 YFSETQ come from the germline V gene. Unmatched junction bases numbered 10, after V lost 4 bases and J lost 5 bases. The CDR3 DNA reads TGCGCCAGCAGCAGAGCCGGACAGGGGATGGACGAGCAGTACGTC. Translated: CASSRAGQGMDEQYV.

The CDR3 DNA sequence: TGTGCCGCAGGCCTCCACCCGAACACTGAAGCTTTCTTT. Its protein product is CAAGLHPNTEAFF. V is TRBV19 and J is TRBJ1-1; D call uncertain. Germline V gene lookup returns CDR1 LNHDA and CDR2 SQIVND (reference sequence). Trimming removed 11 bases from V and 1 base from J, with 14 bases in between. CDR3 length equals 13 residues.

The chain carries TRBV7-9 and TRBJ1-1, with a weak D call TRBD1 (6 bases). The V and J ends lost 5 bases and 6 bases respectively, with 16 bases between them. Germline loops: CDR1 SEHNR, CDR2 FQNEAQ (reference sequence). The CDR3 spans 14 residues. CDR3 in amino acids: CASSVQGLGPEAFF. The CDR3, as DNA: TGTGCCAGCAGCGTACAGGGACTAGGACCTGAAGCTTTCTTT.

V gene TRBV5-3 combines with J gene TRBJ2-1, with D maybe TRBD1 (5 bases). TRBV5-3 is identified as an open reading frame with a role that is uncertain. The CDR3 covers 13 residues. Trimming pared 4 bases from V and 4 bases from J, leaving 9 bases between. The CDR3 sequence is CARSTDSYNEQFF. The CDR3 DNA follows: TGTGCCAGAAGCACTGACAGTTACAATGAGCAGTTCTTC.

The V call is TRBV11-2, the J call TRBJ2-7, with 7 bases aligning to TRBD2. The length of the CDR3 is 15 residues. Trimming removed 1 base from V and 0 bases from J; junction bases left unmatched: 3. Germline CDR1 is SGHAT and CDR2 is FQNNGV. In nucleotides, the CDR3 is TGTGCCAGCAGCTTAGGCCCTAGCGGCTCCTACGAGCAGTACGTC. This codes for CASSLGPSGSYEQYV.

The chain links TRBV19 to TRBJ2-2; possible D gene TRBD2, 5 bases. This CDR3 has 14 amino acids. V lost 3 bases and J 5 bases, leaving 10 bases between the germline ends. Germline V gene sequence: CDR1 LNHDA, CDR2 SQIVND (reference sequence). Here the CDR3 DNA reads TGTGCCAGTAGTATCGGAGGCGGTACCGGGGAGCTGTTTTTT. This gives the protein CASSIGGGTGELFF.

The rearrangement links TRBV25-1 to TRBJ2-1; D might be TRBD2 (6 bases). The CDR3 length is 11 residues. From germline, CDR1 is MGHDK and CDR2 SYGVNS. Between the trimmed V and J ends, which lost 6 bases and 8 bases, there was a span of 8 bases. CDR3 region: CASSRDYEQFF. The CDR3 nucleotides are TGTGCCAGCAGCCGGGACTATGAGCAGTTCTTC.

In regard to this clone: This same CDR3 is encoded by further DNA sequences in the sample. V and J are TRBV20-1 and TRBJ1-1, with D uncertain. CDR3 length: 11 residues. Germline V gene sequence: CDR1 DFQATT, CDR2 SNEGSKA (reference sequence). V was cut by 5 bases and J by 0 bases, with 4 bases left in between. In nucleotides, the CDR3 is TGCAGTGCTCCCTTGAACACTGAAGCTTTCTTT. This translates into CSAPLNTEAFF.

The V call is TRBV5-4, the J call TRBJ1-6; 11 bases match TRBD1. With 4 bases clipped from V and 10 bases from J, the junction kept 10 bases outside the gene matches. Germline V gives CDR1 SGHNT, CDR2 YYREEE (reference sequence). This CDR3 is 16 amino acids long. The CDR3 DNA reads TGTGCCAGCAGCCCGGGGACAGGGGGAACGGGGTCACCCCTCCACTTT. Protein product: CASSPGTGGTGSPLHF.

In nucleotides, the CDR3 is TGTGCCAGCAGCCAAGCCGGGCAAGAGACCCAGTACTTC. Its translation is CASSQAGQETQYF. The gene calls are TRBV3-1 (or the pseudogene TRBV3-2) and TRBJ2-5; D is uncertain. V lost 1 base, J lost 2 bases, and 5 bases lay in between. Germline V gene data show CDR1 as LGHDT and CDR2 as YNNKEL (reference sequence). The CDR3 has 13 amino acids.

The chain joins TRBV25-1 to TRBJ2-1; D not certain. This CDR3 has 15 amino acids. Trimming took off 0 bases at V and 2 bases at J, with 8 bases between the two ends. Germline assignment: CDR1 MGHDK and CDR2 SYGVNS. The CDR3 here is CASSEYSSTYNEQFF. In DNA, the CDR3 is TGTGCCAGCAGTGAATATTCCAGTACCTACAATGAGCAGTTCTTC.

This rearrangement joins TRBV28 to TRBJ2-2; D perhaps matches TRBD1 (6 bases). The V end was cut by 5 bases, the J end by 2 bases, with 12 bases between. The CDR3 is 15 residues long. Germline V gene data show CDR1 as MDHEN and CDR2 as SYDVKM. The CDR3 sequence: CASSLPGTNTGELFF. In nucleotides, the CDR3 is TGTGCCAGCAGTCTCCCCGGGACAAACACCGGGGAGCTGTTTTTT.